A selection of T cell receptor beta chains follows, all from one sample in a study of shared clonotypes between healthy human individuals. TCRdb's copy holds only in-frame clones and misses some; the assay was immunoSEQ multiplex PCR. The table has over 2 million clones, about 95% seen once. Sequencing was carried out using naive CD4+ T cells sorted from blood. The receptors were gathered from a man between 18 and 35 years old in good health. The CDR3 runs from the conserved cysteine through the conserved F or W. Each record gives: J gene, V gene, CDR3 length, CDR3 protein.

j_gene: TRBJ2-5; v_gene: TRBV5-6; len: 14; CDR3aa: CASSFNGVRETQYF
j_gene: TRBJ1-6; v_gene: TRBV6-6; len: 12; CDR3aa: CATSPEGSPLHF
j_gene: TRBJ1-4; v_gene: TRBV6-6; len: 15; CDR3aa: CASSSDPATNEKLFF
j_gene: TRBJ2-7; v_gene: TRBV25-1; len: 16; CDR3aa: CASSERREARPTKQYF
j_gene: TRBJ2-3; v_gene: TRBV25-1; len: 12; CDR3aa: CASTRATDTQYF
j_gene: TRBJ1-2; v_gene: TRBV5-6; len: 16; CDR3aa: CASSLRMVARGYGYTF
j_gene: TRBJ2-3; v_gene: TRBV4-3; len: 15; CDR3aa: CASSQDWMGTDTQYF
j_gene: TRBJ2-5; v_gene: TRBV9; len: 14; CDR3aa: CASRLTLSKETQYF
j_gene: TRBJ2-1; v_gene: TRBV7-2; len: 15; CDR3aa: CASSTTGLGNNEQFF
j_gene: TRBJ1-4; v_gene: TRBV15; len: 14; CDR3aa: CATSSGTQNEKLFF
j_gene: TRBJ2-3; v_gene: TRBV15; len: 16; CDR3aa: CATSRGSPSPSDTQYF
j_gene: TRBJ2-7; v_gene: TRBV5-1; len: 15; CDR3aa: CASSLGGTSDLEQYF
j_gene: TRBJ2-7; v_gene: TRBV6-5; len: 15; CDR3aa: CASSRGGGQGAEQYF
j_gene: TRBJ1-2; v_gene: TRBV6-1; len: 14; CDR3aa: CASSEDRGEYGYTF
j_gene: TRBJ1-2; v_gene: TRBV7-8; len: 13; CDR3aa: CASSLDRGYGYTF
j_gene: TRBJ1-2; v_gene: TRBV27; len: 14; CDR3aa: CASSLDNLGYGYTF
j_gene: TRBJ2-2; v_gene: TRBV10-3; len: 15; CDR3aa: CAISETSGITGELFF
j_gene: TRBJ2-2; v_gene: TRBV7-2; len: 16; CDR3aa: CASSLRSGILAGELFF
j_gene: TRBJ1-3; v_gene: TRBV29-1; len: 12; CDR3aa: CSVGDPGTGELF
j_gene: TRBJ1-5; v_gene: TRBV6-1; len: 14; CDR3aa: CASSDRSSNQPQHF
j_gene: TRBJ2-5; v_gene: TRBV18; len: 14; CDR3aa: CASSPQRGGETQYF
j_gene: TRBJ2-1; v_gene: TRBV29-1; len: 14; CDR3aa: CSVLVQGPYNEQFF
j_gene: TRBJ2-7; v_gene: TRBV9; len: 15; CDR3aa: CASSPGGQGSYEQYF